This is a list of T cell receptor beta chains from one sample in a study of T cell changes during pregnancy in multiple sclerosis. Clones were read by immunoSEQ multiplex PCR, and TCRdb kept only the in-frame ones, dropping some. The profile covers some 81,000 clones, with about 93% appearing a single time and just over 2.5% taken by the ten largest. Sequenced here: peripheral blood, sampled after pregnancy. Receptors originate from a female donor in good health, enrolled as a control in a pregnancy study. Each CDR3 is given with its conserved first and last residue. Fields, in order: J gene, clone size, D gene, V gene, CDR3 DNA, CDR3 protein. D genes are given only for firm matches. Some rows have no size entry. The others give once, few or many, or a class for an expanded clone.

J gene: TRBJ2-7; clone size: -; D gene: TRBD1; V gene: TRBV5-3; CDR3 DNA: TGTGCCAGAAGCCTACGGACAGGGAAGAGAGGCGAGCAGTACTTC; CDR3 protein: CARSLRTGKRGEQYF
J gene: TRBJ2-7; clone size: once; D gene: -; V gene: TRBV6-1; CDR3 DNA: TGTGCCAGCGGTTTAGGGAGACGGAACGAGCAGTACTTC; CDR3 protein: CASGLGRRNEQYF
J gene: TRBJ1-3; clone size: -; D gene: TRBD1; V gene: TRBV15; CDR3 DNA: TGTGCCACCAGCAGTCAGGGGGGTGCGGCCATATATTTT; CDR3 protein: CATSSQGGAAIYF
J gene: TRBJ2-1; clone size: -; D gene: TRBD2; V gene: TRBV19; CDR3 DNA: TGTGCCAGTAGTCCGTTAGCGGGAGGGGACAATAACAATGAGCAGTTCTTC; CDR3 protein: CASSPLAGGDNNNEQFF
J gene: TRBJ1-2; clone size: few; D gene: -; V gene: TRBV30; CDR3 DNA: TGTGCCTGGACCCATAACTATGGCTACACCTTC; CDR3 protein: CAWTHNYGYTF
J gene: TRBJ2-1; clone size: once; D gene: TRBD1; V gene: TRBV16; CDR3 DNA: TGTGCCAGCAGCCCAGGACAGGTTGTAGGTGAGCAGTTCTTC; CDR3 protein: CASSPGQVVGEQFF
J gene: TRBJ2-3; clone size: -; D gene: TRBD2; V gene: TRBV27; CDR3 DNA: TGTGCCAGCAGTCCCGCGGGACTAGTCCTGGCAGATACGCAGTATTTT; CDR3 protein: CASSPAGLVLADTQYF
J gene: TRBJ2-7; clone size: -; D gene: -; V gene: TRBV23-1; CDR3 DNA: TGCGCCAGCAGTCAACACTCGGGGATTAACTCCTACGAGCAGTACTTC; CDR3 protein: CASSQHSGINSYEQYF
J gene: TRBJ2-1; clone size: -; D gene: -; V gene: TRBV7-3; CDR3 DNA: TGTGCCAGCAGCTTGATAGGGACTGAGAATGAGCAGTTCTTC; CDR3 protein: CASSLIGTENEQFF
J gene: TRBJ1-2; clone size: -; D gene: TRBD1; V gene: TRBV30; CDR3 DNA: TGTGCCTGGAACAGGGACAGGGCAAGCGGCTACACCTTC; CDR3 protein: CAWNRDRASGYTF
J gene: TRBJ2-1; clone size: -; D gene: TRBD2; V gene: TRBV2; CDR3 DNA: TGTGCCAGCAGTGATAGGGCTAGCGGGGCAATAAGCTCCTACAATGAGCAGTTCTTC; CDR3 protein: CASSDRASGAISSYNEQFF
J gene: TRBJ2-2; clone size: -; D gene: -; V gene: TRBV27; CDR3 DNA: TGTGCCAGCAGCCCTACCATATCCGGGGAGCTGTTTTTT; CDR3 protein: CASSPTISGELFF
J gene: TRBJ2-3; clone size: -; D gene: TRBD1; V gene: TRBV5-1; CDR3 DNA: TGCGCCAGCAGCTTCGGACCAAGGGGGCGCTTCGGAGATACGCAGTATTTT; CDR3 protein: CASSFGPRGRFGDTQYF
J gene: TRBJ1-2; clone size: -; D gene: TRBD1; V gene: TRBV6-6; CDR3 DNA: TGTGCCAGCAGGGAGACAGGGAGTATTGATGGCTACACCTTC; CDR3 protein: CASRETGSIDGYTF
J gene: TRBJ2-5; clone size: once; D gene: TRBD2; V gene: TRBV28; CDR3 DNA: TGTGCCAGCAAGACCGCCGGGACTAGCGGGAGGGCCCGAGAGACCCAGTACTTC; CDR3 protein: CASKTAGTSGRARETQYF
J gene: TRBJ1-2; clone size: -; D gene: -; V gene: TRBV28; CDR3 DNA: TGTGCCAGCAGTCGCGGGGTAGACTATGGCTACACCTTC; CDR3 protein: CASSRGVDYGYTF
J gene: TRBJ2-5; clone size: -; D gene: TRBD1; V gene: TRBV7-2; CDR3 DNA: TGTGCCAGCAGCAGCCGGACAGGCCCCCAAGAGACCCAGTACTTC; CDR3 protein: CASSSRTGPQETQYF
J gene: TRBJ2-7; clone size: -; D gene: -; V gene: TRBV10-1; CDR3 DNA: TGCGCCAGCAGTGGGAGGGTACACGAGCAGTACTTC; CDR3 protein: CASSGRVHEQYF
J gene: TRBJ2-7; clone size: -; D gene: -; V gene: TRBV28; CDR3 DNA: TGTGCCAGCAGACAAACGAATCTCCTCGAGCAGTACTTC; CDR3 protein: CASRQTNLLEQYF
J gene: TRBJ2-1; clone size: -; D gene: TRBD1; V gene: TRBV11-2; CDR3 DNA: TGTGCCAGCAGCTTAAGGGACGGGACAGGGGGGTTCAATGAGCAGTTCTTC; CDR3 protein: CASSLRDGTGGFNEQFF
J gene: TRBJ2-1; clone size: once; D gene: TRBD2; V gene: TRBV9; CDR3 DNA: TGTGCCAGCAGCTTGACTGAGCGGGGGGTTAAAAGCTCCTACAATGAGCAGTTCTTC; CDR3 protein: CASSLTERGVKSSYNEQFF
J gene: TRBJ2-1; clone size: -; D gene: TRBD2; V gene: TRBV28; CDR3 DNA: TGTGCCAGCAGACCGGTTAGCGGGAGGATAACCTACAATGAGCAGTTCTTC; CDR3 protein: CASRPVSGRITYNEQFF
J gene: TRBJ2-7; clone size: -; D gene: -; V gene: TRBV19; CDR3 DNA: TGTGCCAGTAAGGGGACTGGGGTATACGAGCAGTACTTC; CDR3 protein: CASKGTGVYEQYF
J gene: TRBJ2-2; clone size: -; D gene: -; V gene: TRBV28; CDR3 DNA: TGTGCCAGCAGACGGCACAGGGTGGGCACCGGGGAGCTGTTTTTT; CDR3 protein: CASRRHRVGTGELFF
J gene: TRBJ2-3; clone size: -; D gene: TRBD2; V gene: TRBV2; CDR3 DNA: TGTGCCAGCAGTGAGCTAGCGGGGGGGCCTCTGGCAGATACGCAGTATTTT; CDR3 protein: CASSELAGGPLADTQYF
J gene: TRBJ1-2; clone size: -; D gene: -; V gene: TRBV7-2; CDR3 DNA: TGTGCCAGCAGCGTTCAAAGCTTGGGCGAGAACTATGGCTACACCTTC; CDR3 protein: CASSVQSLGENYGYTF
J gene: TRBJ2-2; clone size: -; D gene: TRBD2; V gene: TRBV28; CDR3 DNA: TGTGCCAGCAGTTTCGGGAGCGGGGCGGCCGGGGAGCTGTTTTTT; CDR3 protein: CASSFGSGAAGELFF
J gene: TRBJ2-7; clone size: -; D gene: -; V gene: TRBV28; CDR3 DNA: TGTGCCAGCACCCGGACTTTCGACTCCTACGAGCAGTACTTC; CDR3 protein: CASTRTFDSYEQYF
J gene: TRBJ1-3; clone size: -; D gene: -; V gene: TRBV9; CDR3 DNA: TGTGCCAGCAGCGTAGGGTTGTTACAGGGAAACACCATATATTTT; CDR3 protein: CASSVGLLQGNTIYF
J gene: TRBJ2-2; clone size: once; D gene: TRBD1; V gene: TRBV14; CDR3 DNA: TGTGCCAGCAGCCAAAGGACAGGGGGATCCACCGGGGAGCTGTTTTTT; CDR3 protein: CASSQRTGGSTGELFF
J gene: TRBJ1-2; clone size: -; D gene: -; V gene: TRBV28; CDR3 DNA: TGTGCCAGCAGTTTGGGGGGGTTGTATGGCTACACCTTC; CDR3 protein: CASSLGGLYGYTF
J gene: TRBJ1-5; clone size: -; D gene: -; V gene: TRBV7-2; CDR3 DNA: TGTGCCAGCAGCTACACAGGGATAGGTCAGCCCCAGCATTTT; CDR3 protein: CASSYTGIGQPQHF
J gene: TRBJ2-7; clone size: -; D gene: -; V gene: TRBV27; CDR3 DNA: TGTGCCAGCAGTTTATCAGCAGGAACCATATACGAGCAGTACTTC; CDR3 protein: CASSLSAGTIYEQYF
J gene: TRBJ2-7; clone size: -; D gene: TRBD1; V gene: TRBV6-6; CDR3 DNA: TGTGCCAGCAGTCCAGACAGGGCCGCCTACGAGCAGTACTTC; CDR3 protein: CASSPDRAAYEQYF
J gene: TRBJ2-5; clone size: many; D gene: TRBD2; V gene: TRBV4-2; CDR3 DNA: TGTGCCAGCAGCCAAGATCGGGGGGGCCAAGAGACCCAGTACTTC; CDR3 protein: CASSQDRGGQETQYF
J gene: TRBJ1-3; clone size: -; D gene: TRBD1; V gene: TRBV29-1; CDR3 DNA: TGCAGCGTTTGGGACAGGGGGTCTGGAAACACCATATATTTT; CDR3 protein: CSVWDRGSGNTIYF
J gene: TRBJ1-6; clone size: once; D gene: TRBD1; V gene: TRBV5-1; CDR3 DNA: TGCGCCAGCAGCTTGGGTCGGGGACAGAATAATTCACCCCTCCACTTT; CDR3 protein: CASSLGRGQNNSPLHF
J gene: TRBJ1-6; clone size: -; D gene: -; V gene: TRBV27; CDR3 DNA: TGTGCCAGCAGAACTAATACAGGGTGGGATTCACCCCTCCACTTT; CDR3 protein: CASRTNTGWDSPLHF
J gene: TRBJ2-2; clone size: -; D gene: -; V gene: TRBV7-2; CDR3 DNA: TGTGCCAGCGGTAGGGGAGGGGGGTTCGCCGGGGAGCTGTTTTTT; CDR3 protein: CASGRGGGFAGELFF
J gene: TRBJ2-1; clone size: -; D gene: -; V gene: TRBV9; CDR3 DNA: TGTGCCAGCAGCGTAGGGCCGGGACACCACAATGAGCAGTTCTTC; CDR3 protein: CASSVGPGHHNEQFF
J gene: TRBJ1-1; clone size: few; D gene: -; V gene: TRBV7-3; CDR3 DNA: TGTGCCAGCAGCTTCTCTCCCCTCGGAGGGACTAACACTGAAGCTTTCTTT; CDR3 protein: CASSFSPLGGTNTEAFF
J gene: TRBJ2-6; clone size: once; D gene: TRBD1; V gene: TRBV5-1; CDR3 DNA: TGCGCCAGCAGCTTGGTCACACCGGGACAGGGGGCCAACGTCCTGACTTTC; CDR3 protein: CASSLVTPGQGANVLTF
J gene: TRBJ2-3; clone size: -; D gene: TRBD2; V gene: TRBV7-2; CDR3 DNA: TGTGCCAGCAGTTTAGCGGGGCCTAGCACAGATACGCAGTATTTT; CDR3 protein: CASSLAGPSTDTQYF
J gene: TRBJ2-5; clone size: -; D gene: TRBD2; V gene: TRBV11-2; CDR3 DNA: TGTGCCAGCAGCTTGAGACTAGCGGGAGAAGAGACCCAGTACTTC; CDR3 protein: CASSLRLAGEETQYF
J gene: TRBJ2-7; clone size: -; D gene: -; V gene: TRBV15; CDR3 DNA: TGTGCCACCAGCGAGGAGGACGAGCAGTACTTC; CDR3 protein: CATSEEDEQYF
J gene: TRBJ2-7; clone size: -; D gene: TRBD1; V gene: TRBV2; CDR3 DNA: TGTGCCAGCAGCGGACAGGGGGCGGGCGAGCAGTACTTC; CDR3 protein: CASSGQGAGEQYF
J gene: TRBJ2-3; clone size: -; D gene: -; V gene: TRBV5-6; CDR3 DNA: TGTGCCAGCAGCCCCGGGTGGGGAGGCACAGATACGCAGTATTTT; CDR3 protein: CASSPGWGGTDTQYF
J gene: TRBJ2-5; clone size: -; D gene: -; V gene: TRBV21-1; CDR3 DNA: TGTGCCAGCACCACTTCTCCCGGGACAGGGGGGTGGAAGACCCAGTACTTC; CDR3 protein: CASTTSPGTGGWKTQYF
J gene: TRBJ2-5; clone size: once; D gene: TRBD2; V gene: TRBV4-2; CDR3 DNA: TGTGCCAGCAGCAACTCGGGGGGGGCGGCTTTGGAGACCCAGTACTTC; CDR3 protein: CASSNSGGAALETQYF
J gene: TRBJ1-2; clone size: -; D gene: -; V gene: TRBV5-1; CDR3 DNA: TGCGCCAGCAGCCATAAGGAGAACTATGGCTACACCTTC; CDR3 protein: CASSHKENYGYTF
J gene: TRBJ1-2; clone size: -; D gene: TRBD1; V gene: TRBV5-1; CDR3 DNA: TGCGCCAGCAGCTTGGCTGGGGGACAGGGTAACTATGGCTACACCTTC; CDR3 protein: CASSLAGGQGNYGYTF
J gene: TRBJ2-3; clone size: once; D gene: TRBD1; V gene: TRBV9; CDR3 DNA: TGTGCCAGCACCAAAGACAGGGTTCGCACAGATACGCAGTATTTT; CDR3 protein: CASTKDRVRTDTQYF
J gene: TRBJ2-1; clone size: -; D gene: TRBD2; V gene: TRBV7-3; CDR3 DNA: TGTGCCAGCAGCTCGAGCGGGAGTCCAGGTAATGAGCAGTTCTTC; CDR3 protein: CASSSSGSPGNEQFF
J gene: TRBJ1-4; clone size: -; D gene: -; V gene: TRBV9; CDR3 DNA: TGTGCCAGCAGCGTAGCTGGGAGCCCCGAACACCAACTGTTTTTT; CDR3 protein: CASSVAGSPEHQLFF
J gene: TRBJ2-3; clone size: -; D gene: TRBD2; V gene: TRBV4-2; CDR3 DNA: TGTGCCAGCAGCCCCGCGGGGGGAAAGACAGATACGCAGTATTTT; CDR3 protein: CASSPAGGKTDTQYF
J gene: TRBJ1-3; clone size: -; D gene: TRBD1; V gene: TRBV6-6; CDR3 DNA: TGTGCCAGCAGTTCCCCAGACAGGGTGGCTGGAAACACCATATATTTT; CDR3 protein: CASSSPDRVAGNTIYF
J gene: TRBJ1-1; clone size: -; D gene: -; V gene: TRBV15; CDR3 DNA: TGTGCCACCCAAAGGTCGGGGGGGAACACTGAAGCTTTCTTT; CDR3 protein: CATQRSGGNTEAFF